These 18 T cell receptor beta chains came from one sample sequenced in a study of T cells in Graves' hyperthyroidism and ophthalmopathy. Template material for amplifying TCR beta CDR3 regions consisted of RNA transcripts. During a first-round RT-PCR of the TCR CDR3, the HTBI primer set was used. TCRdb passed the multiplex PCR reads through MiXCR, listing each CDR3 protein once. This table holds 650,000 to 800,000 distinct CDR3 sequences, 45% found once. Specimen: peripheral blood or thyroid tissue (not recorded which). The receptors here all came from an adult man with Graves' disease, either hyperthyroidism or ophthalmopathy (not recorded which).

The gene calls are TRBV15 and TRBJ2-5; TRBD2 matches at 8 bases. Germline-derived CDR1 and CDR2 are LNHNV and YYDKDF (reference sequence). The ends lost 4 bases at V and 5 bases at J; junction bases unmatched: 15. The CDR3 loop spans 17 amino acids. The CDR3 reads CATSTDFGGGVMETQYF. CDR3 sequence (DNA): TGTGCCACCAGCACCGACTTCGGGGGGGGGGTGATGGAGACCCAGTACTTC. The entire variable domain, with the rest obtained from reference TRBV15 and TRBJ2-5, is as follows: DAMVIQNPRYQVTQFGKPVTLSCSQTLNHNVMYWYQQKSSQAPKLLFHYYDKDFNNEADTPDNFQSRRPNTSFCFLDIRSPGLGDTAMYLCATSTDFGGGVMETQYFGPGTRLLVL.

The CDR3 loop reads CSVGPDTNYGYTF. The CDR3 region has the DNA TGCAGCGTTGGCCCCGACACAAACTATGGCTACACCTTC. The chain is built from TRBV29-1 and TRBJ1-2; D not resolved. The ends were cut back, 4 bases at V and 2 bases at J, with 11 bases in the middle. The CDR3 extends over 13 amino acids. Germline CDR1 SQVTM, CDR2 ANQGSEA. The full variable domain, its missing parts supplied by reference TRBV29-1 and TRBJ1-2, is SAVISQKPSRDICQRGTSLTIQCQVDSQVTMMFWYRQQPGQSLTLIATANQGSEATYESGFVIDKFPISRPNLTFSTLTVSNMSPEDSSIYLCSVGPDTNYGYTFGSGTRLTVV.

This clonotype was observed at least ten times. This chain links TRBV20-1 with TRBJ2-7, with D maybe TRBD1 (6 bases). The V end lost 3 bases, the J end lost 3 bases, and 15 bases lay between the germline ends. The CDR3 extends over 14 amino acids. CDR1 and CDR2 (germline): DFQATT, SNEGSKA (reference sequence). The CDR3 sequence: CSASLGLRGYEQYF. The CDR3 nucleotides read TGCAGTGCTAGCCTCGGTCTCAGGGGCTACGAGCAGTACTTC.

J is TRBJ1-6 and V is TRBV7-3; D unclear. V dropped 1 base and J dropped 5 bases, with 15 bases sitting between them. Germline-derived CDR1 and CDR2 are SGHTA and FQGTGA. This CDR3 comprises 17 residues. The CDR3 loop reads CASSLRGPVVNNSPLHF. CDR3 DNA: TGTGCCAGCAGCTTAAGAGGCCCCGTGGTTAATAATTCACCCCTCCACTTT.

As concerns this clonotype: This may come from a read error, since a much larger clone is one base off. This chain joins TRBV2 and TRBJ2-7; the match to TRBD1 covers 8 bases. The V gene end was trimmed by 8 bases and the J gene end by 6 bases; junction bases not matched to a gene: 18. Germline V lookup: CDR1 SNHLY, CDR2 FYNNEI. The CDR3 loop spans 16 amino acids. The CDR3 spells CASGRGTGTGRSEQYF. DNA of the CDR3: TGTGCCAGCGGTAGAGGAACCGGGACAGGAAGGTCCGAGCAGTACTTC.

The sample holds a few counts of this clonotype. The gene calls are TRBV19 and TRBJ2-2; TRBD1 aligns across 9 bases. The V gene end was trimmed by 4 bases and the J gene end by 8 bases; junction bases not matched to a gene: 5. The CDR3 runs to 14 residues. The germline V gene encodes CDR1 LNHDA and CDR2 SQIVND (reference sequence). The CDR3 protein is CASSTTGGAGELFF. For the CDR3, the DNA is TGTGCCAGTAGTACCACAGGGGGCGCAGGGGAGCTGTTTTTT.

This chain joins TRBV29-1 and TRBJ1-1, with D tentatively TRBD1 (6 bases). The CDR3 sequence is 16 residues long. Germline CDR1 reads SQVTM; CDR2 reads ANQGSEA. Trimming shortened V by 8 bases and J by 3 bases, and 25 bases separated the two germline ends. The CDR3 loop is CSLSGFGQGPDTEAFF. For the CDR3, the DNA is TGCAGCCTATCTGGTTTCGGCCAGGGGCCCGACACTGAAGCTTTCTTT.

The chain links TRBV7-8 to TRBJ1-5, with D possibly TRBD1 on 6 matching bases. The CDR3 length is 16 residues. Trimming cost V 2 bases and J 7 bases, with 18 bases left between them. CDR1 and CDR2 from the germline V gene are SGHVS and FQNEAQ. The CDR3 protein is CASSLTSVVGGQPQHF. The CDR3 bases are TGTGCCAGCAGCTTAACCTCCGTTGTGGGGGGCCAGCCCCAGCATTTT.

This clonotype was detected ten times or more. The chain employs TRBV7-9 and TRBJ1-4, with a weak D call TRBD1 (5 bases). Germline V gives CDR1 SEHNR, CDR2 FQNEAQ (reference sequence). The CDR3 extends over 13 amino acids. V was trimmed by 2 bases and J by 4 bases, leaving 5 bases between them. The CDR3 spells CASSLQGNEKLFF. CDR3 DNA sequence: TGTGCCAGCAGCTTACAGGGTAATGAAAAACTGTTTTTT.

This clonotype was counted between two and nine times. The V gene is TRBV20-1, the J gene TRBJ1-1; TRBD1 might be the D (6 bases). The CDR3 totals 14 residues. Deletions cut 0 bases from V and 2 bases from J, with 10 bases between. From germline, CDR1 is DFQATT and CDR2 SNEGSKA (reference sequence). CDR3 sequence reads: CSAREQGANTEAFF. Written as DNA, the CDR3 is TGCAGTGCTAGAGAACAGGGAGCCAACACTGAAGCTTTCTTT.

On this clonotype: A read error may explain this, as a much larger clone is one base away. It is likely a read error, because the conserved phenylalanine at the end of the CDR3 is missing. V gene TRBV7-9 combines with J gene TRBJ1-1; tentatively, D is TRBD1 (6 bases). The CDR3 has 14 amino acids. Germline lookup yields CDR1 SEHNR and CDR2 FQNEAQ (reference sequence). V was cut by 6 bases and J by 3 bases, with 14 bases left in between. The CDR3 nucleotides read TGTGCCAGCAGTTCTCAGGGGTGGGACACTGAAGCTTTCCTT. It encodes CASSSQGWDTEAFL.

V gene TRBV5-1 combines with J gene TRBJ2-7; 8 nucleotides match TRBD1. The J segment lost 3 bases and the V segment lost 4 bases, leaving 6 bases of the junction unmatched. The germline V gene encodes CDR1 SGHRS and CDR2 YFSETQ. The CDR3 runs to 14 residues. The CDR3 nucleotides are TGCGCCAGCAGCCCGAGGACAGGGAACTACGAGCAGTACTTC. Translating it yields CASSPRTGNYEQYF.

This clonotype has at least ten counts. The chain has TRBV2 and TRBJ1-6, with 8 bases identical to TRBD1. V shed 7 bases and J 6 bases; nucleotides not matched to a gene: 5. The germline V gene encodes CDR1 SNHLY and CDR2 FYNNEI. This CDR3 region has 14 residues. The CDR3: CASTRQGINSPLHF. Here the CDR3 DNA reads TGTGCCAGCACGCGACAGGGGATTAATTCACCCCTCCACTTT.

The chain is built from TRBV12-3 or TRBV12-4 and TRBJ1-1; TRBD1 is a possible D gene (5 bases). V dropped 6 bases and J dropped 6 bases, with 17 bases sitting between them. The CDR3 is 14 residues long. This CDR3 is CASSQGVWGAEAFF. The CDR3 DNA reads TGTGCCAGCAGCCAAGGGGTTTGGGGCGCTGAAGCTTTCTTT.

This clonotype appeared many times. The V gene is TRBV2, the J gene TRBJ1-5; the D gene is possibly TRBD1 (6 bases). This CDR3 spans 15 amino acids. Germline CDR1 reads SNHLY; CDR2 reads FYNNEI. V was clipped by 4 bases and J by 5 bases, with 15 bases between them. This chain's CDR3 is CASSGNTGLDQPQHF. The DNA for the CDR3 is TGTGCCAGCAGTGGTAATACAGGGCTGGATCAGCCCCAGCATTTT.

The chain carries TRBV9 and TRBJ1-3, with TRBD1 matching over 8 bases. Trimming at V came to 4 bases and at J to 8 bases, leaving 5 bases not matched to a gene. This CDR3 has 13 residues. CDR1 is SGDLS and CDR2 is YYNGEE in the germline V gene. CDR3 protein: CASSQTGADTIYF. DNA for the CDR3: TGTGCCAGCAGCCAGACAGGGGCGGACACCATATATTTT.

The rearrangement links TRBV6-6 to TRBJ1-5, with D uncertain. Germline V lookup: CDR1 MNHNY, CDR2 SVGAGI (reference sequence). This CDR3 has 13 amino acids. Between the trimmed V and J ends, which lost 4 bases and 9 bases, there was a span of 13 bases. CDR3 in amino acids: CASSSDGGWPQHF. CDR3 nucleotide sequence: TGTGCCAGCAGTTCGGACGGTGGATGGCCCCAGCATTTT.

V usage is TRBV11-1 and J usage is TRBJ1-4; D uncertain. V shed 5 bases and J shed 0 bases, with 10 bases lying between them. Per the germline V gene, CDR1 is SGHAT and CDR2 is FQDESV (reference sequence). This CDR3 is 15 amino acids long. The CDR3 loop is CASSRRSATNEKLFF. CDR3 coding DNA: TGTGCCAGCAGCCGGAGGAGTGCAACTAATGAAAAACTGTTTTTT.